The 25 T cell receptor beta chains reported below all come from one sample, sequenced in a study of CD8+CD57+ T cells in acquired aplastic anemia listed by TCRdb under 2018. Patients chosen for sequencing had shown expansion of CD8+CD57+ cells by flow cytometry. Data came from an Illumina HiSeq 2000. Profiling of TCR beta VDJ combinations and CDR3 sequences used genomic DNA as the template. TCRdb reran the public reads through fastp at Q25 and MiXCR, keeping productive beta chains. For every CDR3 protein sequence, its rows merge into one entry that carries the most common genes and DNA. The sample has around 200,000 distinct CDR3 sequences on record, around 60% of them singletons. The ten largest clones add up to roughly 42% of the sample. Material: sorted CD4+, CD8+, or CD8+CD57+ T cells (not recorded which) from PBMCs. The receptors come from a human donor with aplastic anemia.

To note about this clonotype: No conserved phenylalanine or tryptophan ends this CDR3, so it is likely a read error. This sequence joins TRBV6-5 and TRBJ2-7, with 7 bases that match TRBD1. The V gene's germline CDR1 is MNHEY and CDR2 SVGAGI. The CDR3 runs 13 residues. DNA of the CDR3: TGCGCCAGCAGACGCGACAGGGCATACGAGCAGTACCTC. It is translated as CASRRDRAYEQYL.

The chain uses TRBV25-1 and TRBJ2-1; maybe TRBD2 (5 bases). Germline loops: CDR1 MGHDK, CDR2 SYGVNS. Trimming removed 4 bases at V and 9 bases at J, with 16 bases between. This CDR3 contains 14 residues. CDR3 in amino acids: CASSGSKLGAEQFF. DNA for the CDR3: TGTGCCAGCAGTGGATCGAAACTAGGCGCTGAGCAGTTCTTC.

V gene TRBV24-1 combines with J gene TRBJ1-1; possibly TRBD1 for D (5 bases). Per the germline V gene, CDR1 is KGHDR and CDR2 is SFDVKD. V gave up 6 bases and J gave up 1 base, with 8 bases separating them. This CDR3 region has 13 residues. The CDR3, as DNA: TGTGCCACCAGTTTTGGGGGGAACACTGAAGCTTTCTTT. Its translation is CATSFGGNTEAFF.

This chain joins TRBV20-1 and TRBJ2-7, with 12 bases aligning to TRBD2. The CDR3 spans 14 residues. Germline CDR1 is DFQATT and CDR2 is SNEGSKA (reference sequence). Germline trimming cut 6 bases from V and 3 bases from J; bases unmatched to any gene: 6. CDR3 sequence: CSAPGLAGFYEQYF. The CDR3 coding sequence is TGCAGTGCCCCAGGACTAGCGGGGTTCTACGAGCAGTACTTC.

The J gene is TRBJ2-2, the V gene TRBV24-1; D remains ambiguous. The CDR3 extends over 14 amino acids. Trimming left V 3 bases short and J 10 bases short, with 14 bases between. CDR1 KGHDR and CDR2 SFDVKD come from the germline V gene. The CDR3 reads CATSDDSSISELFF. DNA for the CDR3: TGTGCCACCAGTGATGACTCATCCATCTCGGAGCTGTTTTTT.

In its sample, this clonotype was seen many times. The rearrangement uses TRBV4-2 and TRBJ1-1, with D possibly TRBD1 on 6 matching bases. The CDR3 covers 12 residues. The germline V gene has CDR1 LGHNA and CDR2 YNFKEQ. V was shortened by 4 bases and J by 5 bases, with 8 bases between the two germline ends. CDR3 sequence: CASSPQGTEAFF. DNA of the CDR3: TGTGCCAGCAGCCCCCAGGGGACTGAAGCTTTCTTT.

V gene TRBV7-9 combines with J gene TRBJ1-1; the D gene is possibly TRBD1 (6 bases). The CDR3 contains 13 residues. V lost 4 bases to trimming and J lost 10 bases, with 16 bases between them. CDR1 and CDR2 from the germline V gene are SEHNR and FQNEAQ (reference sequence). As DNA, the CDR3 is TGTGCCAGCAGCTCCCGACAGGCTTCCGGAGCTTTCTTT. Residues: CASSSRQASGAFF.

CDR3 DNA sequence: TGTGCCACCAGTGGGGGCTCACGGGACGAGCAGTACTTC. The encoded protein is CATSGGSRDEQYF. This chain joins TRBV24-1 and TRBJ2-7; weak D call: TRBD1 (5 bases). The CDR3 is 13 amino acids. The V end was cut by 5 bases, the J end by 5 bases, with 12 bases between. Germline values: CDR1 KGHDR, CDR2 SFDVKD.

This clonotype was seen a few times. This rearrangement joins TRBV7-9 to TRBJ2-7; D remains unclear. Trimming stripped 1 base from V and 3 bases from J, with 13 bases between. This CDR3 comprises 15 residues. Germline assignment: CDR1 SEHNR and CDR2 FQNEAQ (reference sequence). CDR3 in DNA: TGTGCCAGCAGCTTAGTTGGACCCTCGAGCTACGAGCAGTACTTC. Protein product: CASSLVGPSSYEQYF. The whole variable domain, remainder taken from reference TRBV7-9 and TRBJ2-7, is DTGVSQNPRHKITKRGQNVTFRCDPISEHNRLYWYRQTLGQGPEFLTYFQNEAQLEKSRLLSDRFSAERPKGSFSTLEIQRTEQGDSAMYLCASSLVGPSSYEQYFGPGTRLTVT.

The chain employs TRBV4-1 and TRBJ1-2; 7 nucleotides align to TRBD1. CDR3 length: 14 residues. The V segment lost 0 bases and the J segment 8 bases; nucleotides outside the gene matches: 6. In germline, CDR1 is MGHRA, CDR2 YSYEKL. The CDR3 reads CASSQEGRGIGYTF. For the CDR3, the DNA is TGCGCCAGCAGCCAAGAGGGCAGGGGGATCGGCTACACCTTC.

This chain connects TRBV13 to TRBJ2-7, with 13 bases matching TRBD2. J lost 2 bases, V lost 5 bases, and 6 bases had no gene match. The CDR3 totals 16 residues. The germline V gene has CDR1 PRHDT and CDR2 FYEKMQ (reference sequence). This CDR3 reads CASSLQLAGGPYEQYF. DNA of the CDR3: TGTGCCAGCAGCCTTCAACTAGCGGGGGGGCCCTACGAGCAGTACTTC.

V and J are TRBV2 and TRBJ2-1, with D possibly matching TRBD2 (7 bases). This CDR3 region has 16 residues. Trimming stripped 5 bases from V and 1 base from J, with 15 bases between. Germline CDR1 reads SNHLY; CDR2 reads FYNNEI. The CDR3 coding sequence is TGTGCCAGCAGTTTGTCGGGGGGCCCTTCCTACAATGAGCAGTTCTTC. Protein: CASSLSGGPSYNEQFF.

The chain employs TRBV10-3 and TRBJ2-7; D tentatively reads TRBD1 or TRBD2 (5 bases each). The CDR3 covers 14 residues. Germline CDR1 is ENHRY and CDR2 is SYGVKD. The germline V and J ends were trimmed by 2 bases and 4 bases, with 12 bases remaining between them. CDR3 nucleotide sequence: TGTGCCATCAGTGAGCCGGGACGGCTTTACGAGCAGTACTTC. It encodes CAISEPGRLYEQYF.

This sequence joins TRBV6-4 and TRBJ2-2; D not certain. From germline, CDR1 is MRHNA and CDR2 SNTAGT. CDR3 length equals 11 residues. Trimming cost V 5 bases and J 8 bases, with 6 bases left between them. The CDR3 region is CASSSQGELFF. CDR3 coding DNA: TGTGCCAGCAGTTCACAAGGGGAGCTGTTTTTT.

This chain connects TRBV7-3 to TRBJ1-2; possibly TRBD1 for D (6 bases). The V gene lost 1 base and the J gene lost 4 bases, with 10 bases spanning the gap. The germline gives CDR1 SGHTA, CDR2 FQGTGA. There are 14 residues in the CDR3. CDR3 coding DNA: TGTGCCAGCAGCTTAAAATCGGGGGCCTATGGCTACACCTTC. As protein: CASSLKSGAYGYTF. Based on the CDR3 plus reference TRBV7-3 and TRBJ1-2, the full variable domain is GAGVSQTPSNKVTEKGKYVELRCDPISGHTALYWYRQSLGQGPEFLIYFQGTGAADDSGLPNDRFFAVRPEGSVSTLKIQRTERGDSAVYLCASSLKSGAYGYTFGSGTRLTVV.

The gene calls are TRBV2 and TRBJ2-1; D assignment may be TRBD1 or TRBD2 (5 bases each). The V and J ends lost 8 bases and 4 bases respectively, with 9 bases between them. The CDR3 totals 12 residues. Germline CDR1 and CDR2: SNHLY and FYNNEI. The CDR3 sequence is CASRDGYNEQFF. As DNA, the CDR3 is TGTGCCAGCCGGGACGGTTACAATGAGCAGTTCTTC.

The chain employs TRBV15 and TRBJ2-7; a weak D match, TRBD1 (7 bases). Judging by the DNA end, TRBJ2-1 fits better; the J call may be wrong. Germline V gene lookup returns CDR1 LNHNV and CDR2 YYDKDF (reference sequence). The CDR3 loop spans 13 amino acids. The CDR3 region is CAAGGSSYNEQFF. CDR3 bases: TGTGCCGCAGGGGGGAGCTCCTACAATGAGCAGTTCTTC.

This clonotype has at least ten counts. CDR3: CASSPRAGGAVYNEQFF. CDR3 coding DNA: TGTGCCAGCAGCCCCCGTGCCGGGGGGGCCGTGTACAATGAGCAGTTCTTC. The chain combines TRBV2 with TRBJ2-1, with TRBD2 matching 8 bases. Germline CDR1 and CDR2: SNHLY and FYNNEI. The CDR3 sequence is 17 residues long. The junction had 14 bases not matched to a gene; V was cut back by 6 bases and J by 4 bases.

The CDR3 loop reads CASSDSVTVQETQYF. CDR3 DNA sequence: TGTGCCAGCAGTGATTCAGTAACTGTACAAGAGACCCAGTACTTC. The J gene is TRBJ2-5, the V gene TRBV25-1; D call uncertain. This CDR3 has 15 residues. Trimming pared 3 bases from V and 2 bases from J, leaving 13 bases between. Germline V CDR1 and CDR2: MGHDK, SYGVNS. Combining the CDR3 with reference TRBV25-1 and TRBJ2-5 gives the whole variable domain EADIYQTPRYLVIGTGKKITLECSQTMGHDKMYWYQQDPGMELHLIHYSYGVNSTEKGDLSSESTVSRIRTEHFPLTLESARPSHTSQYLCASSDSVTVQETQYFGPGTRLLVL.

This rearrangement joins TRBV15 to TRBJ1-1; 8 nucleotides agree with TRBD1. The germline V gene has CDR1 LNHNV and CDR2 YYDKDF (reference sequence). Trimming took 10 bases from V and 1 from J; bases not matched to a gene: 11. The CDR3 extends over 15 amino acids. Here the CDR3 reads CASSDTGTGNTEAFF. CDR3 bases: TGTGCCAGTTCAGACACTGGGACAGGGAACACTGAAGCTTTCTTT.

The gene calls are TRBV9 and TRBJ1-2, with 12 bases that match TRBD1. The CDR3 has 17 residues. Germline trimming cut 5 bases from V and 0 bases from J; bases unmatched to any gene: 8. Germline V gives CDR1 SGDLS, CDR2 YYNGEE. The CDR3 nucleotides read TGTGCCAGCAGACCATCCCGGGACAGGGGGCCTAACTATGGCTACACCTTC. This translates into CASRPSRDRGPNYGYTF.

The chain carries TRBV9 and TRBJ2-2; D is unclear. The germline gives CDR1 SGDLS, CDR2 YYNGEE. Trimming took off 3 bases at V and 4 bases at J, with 7 bases between the two ends. This CDR3 has 13 amino acids. This chain's CDR3 is CASSETVTGELFF. In DNA form, the CDR3 reads TGTGCCAGCAGCGAAACAGTCACCGGGGAGCTGTTTTTT.

The chain has TRBV6-5 and TRBJ2-6, with D unresolved. CDR1 is MNHEY and CDR2 is SVGAGI in the germline V gene. This CDR3 has 15 residues. V lost 6 bases, J lost 0 bases, and 9 bases lay in between. The CDR3 protein is CASRSSTSGANVLTF. For the CDR3, the DNA is TGTGCCAGCAGAAGCAGCACCTCTGGGGCCAACGTCCTGACTTTC.

The chain links TRBV2 to TRBJ2-7; D is perhaps TRBD2 (6 bases). The CDR3 has 12 amino acids. Germline lookup yields CDR1 SNHLY and CDR2 FYNNEI. Trimming shortened V by 7 bases and J by 4 bases, and 11 bases separated the two germline ends. As DNA, the CDR3 is TGTGCCAGCATAGTGGAGGGTTACGAGCAGTACTTC. This gives the protein CASIVEGYEQYF. Together with reference TRBV2 and TRBJ2-7, the CDR3 gives the full variable domain: EPEVTQTPSHQVTQMGQEVILRCVPISNHLYFYWYRQILGQKVEFLVSFYNNEISEKSEIFDDQFSVERPDGSNFTLKIRSTKLEDSAMYFCASIVEGYEQYFGPGTRLTVT.

This clonotype was observed once. V is TRBV20-1 and J is TRBJ2-7; D is uncertain. With 5 bases removed from V and 5 bases from J, the gap between germline ends came to 10 bases. CDR3 length: 11 amino acids. Germline V gene data show CDR1 as DFQATT and CDR2 as SNEGSKA (reference sequence). The CDR3 DNA sequence: TGCAGTGCTCAGAGACCGGACGAGCAGTACTTC. This gives the protein CSAQRPDEQYF.